The source of this T cell receptor beta chain is a study of beta chain features in type 1 diabetes. Overall study context: The samples had around 98 million sorted cells examined in all.

This clone showed up just a few times. Its antigen is not known. General study results and limits: Shorter TCRB CDR3s, moderately but significantly so, marked every one of the four CD4+ subsets in Type 1 diabetes patients. In cDNA sequencing, cells with high TCR expression could be over-represented.

Germline V gene lookup returns CDR1 LNHDA and CDR2 SQIVND (reference sequence). J gave up 4 bases and V 7 bases, and 9 bases lay outside the gene matches. CDR3 length: 15 amino acids. Every bit of the isolated RNA underwent reverse transcription, so sequencing read expressed TCRB transcripts. Clones were read by immunoSEQ multiplex PCR, and TCRdb kept only the in-frame ones, dropping some. The sample contains about 700,000 clones, over 10% of which appear only once. The chain couples TRBV19 to TRBJ1-2, with 10 nucleotides matching TRBD1. This receptor was identified in a man between 18 and 29 years old with type 1 diabetes. Sequencing was carried out using naive CD4+ T cells from blood. CDR3 DNA sequence: TGTGCCAGTACCACGGGACAGGGGCTTTTCTATGGCTACACCTTC. It translates to CASTTGQGLFYGYTF.